This T cell receptor beta chain emerged from a study of cytomegalovirus exposure and HLA in healthy donors (dated 2017 in TCRdb). With regard to the full study: An earlier analysis of several hundred of the donors reported about 260 Gb of sequence data and 117 million unique TCR beta sequences obtained from approximately 180 million T cells. In an earlier analysis of 587 of the donors, high-throughput TCR beta sequencing was used to judge whether each TCR beta V gene segment behaved as functional or pseudogenic. Approximately 300 gigabases of sequencing data and 91 million or so unique TCR sequences made up an early release that covered some 640 HLA-typed donors. The study combined high-throughput TCR immunosequencing, statistical association of individual TCRs with disease status, and machine learning to predict cytomegalovirus infection status. Along with the roughly 710-subject first cohort, a separate validation cohort of some 130 different subjects was used. The number of donors typed differed by locus, with 629-630 for A, B, C, DRB1 and DQB1, about 500 for DQA1, 600 to 610 for DPA1, and around 460 for DPB1. A later genetic analysis took genome-wide SNP genotypes for 398 of the 666 donors and used that subset as a discovery cohort. Class I and class II HLA loci were covered by the typing at four-digit resolution. The genetic ancestry cluster associated with self-reported Caucasian donors included around four fifths of the roughly 410 genotyped donors. Among about 400 genotyped donors of the cohort, an average of approximately 240,000 unique TCR beta nucleotide sequences was sequenced per donor, of which approximately 18% were non-productive. The aim of the study was to test whether cataloging public T cell receptors could identify signatures of past pathogen exposure. Several DR-DQ haplotypes were treated as single units for association and clustering because of strong linkage in the cohort. The later analysis used no new phenotypic data to find candidate immune exposures, relying instead on TCR beta sequences and their occurrence across donors. The T cell repertoires of 666 subjects were profiled by immunosequencing and related to cytomegalovirus serostatus. In a later analysis, previously published TCR beta repertoires from 670 or so donors were re-analyzed and high-resolution HLA genotyping was added so that TCR occurrence patterns could be studied. Every discovery cohort repertoire had been produced on one sequencing platform. Donor age, sex, ethnicity and CMV serostatus were compiled together with the repertoire data.

CDR1 and CDR2 (MNHEY, SVGAGI) derive from the germline V gene. The CDR3 goes from the cysteine to the phenylalanine over 14 residues. This entry keeps only the CDR3 DNA: 42 bases, framed from base 1. Clipping removes 9 bases from V and 7 bases from J, with 11 as the unmatched junction base count. In total, 666 healthy bone marrow donors made up the cohort. Cohort members were all nominally healthy when sampled, although unrecorded immune exposures were likely present. The donor tested CMV seropositive and was one of the 289 seropositive cohort members. Each donor provided a peripheral blood sample, and peripheral blood mononuclear cells were used for TCR beta sequencing. Genomic DNA extraction from the blood cell samples was performed with the Qiagen DNeasy Blood Extraction Kit. The paper as a whole reports these results and caveats: Across donors, most TCR sequences were observed very rarely, whereas some public TCRs were present in many individuals. Most CMV-associated TCR beta chains appeared to be HLA-restricted in a later analysis, and the HLA associations seemed to be driven largely by CMV exposure. Several of the top co-occurrence clusters appeared to be linked to parvovirus B19, influenza, CMV and Epstein-Barr virus, according to a later analysis. Because HLA typing was missing for some donors at each locus, association tests included only the typed subset. Seventeen rarely observed V segments, including chromosome 9 orphons, were excluded from the earlier analysis of a few hundred of the donors because counts were too low. In a later analysis, HLA-associated TCR beta chains showed more clonal expansion and lower generation probabilities than non-associated chains that were equally common. The authors suggested that the approach could potentially be generalized to other disease states and immunological phenotypes. According to a later genetic analysis, donors in an Asian-associated ancestry cluster had fewer N-insertions in productive TCRs than the approximately 630-donor mean. In a later genetic analysis, a missense DCLRE1C variant was associated with V-gene and J-gene trimming of TCR beta chains, and the association was replicated in an independent cohort. Specific HLA alleles were associated with 15,000 to 20,000 TCR beta sequences at a false discovery rate of 0.05 in a later analysis. Correlated functional status among segregating V segments might be attributable to linkage disequilibrium, but an unknown experimental factor could not be ruled out. A further reported finding was that TCR beta sequences accurately predicted the HLA-A and HLA-B alleles for most subjects in the first cohort. The 87-base-pair reads could not distinguish some IMGT-functional V segments, including TRBV6-2 and TRBV6-3, so those segments were excluded. Broadly in line with IMGT annotations, most TCR beta V segments showed up in productive rearrangements about 87% or about 30% of the time in an earlier analysis of several hundred of the donors. When HLA alleles, especially DR and DQ, strongly co-occurred, TCR associations were difficult to assign to individual alleles. A later analysis found that TCR association rates varied across HLA loci, with DRB1 alleles showing the most associated TCRs and HLA-C alleles the fewest. The sequencing pipeline was judged likely to have produced a cluster of highly shared sequence variants as a technical artifact. A few of the identified cytomegalovirus-associated TCR beta chains were confirmed in vitro to be specific for cytomegalovirus antigens. Cytomegalovirus status was reported to be diagnosed by the classifier with high specificity and sensitivity in both the original and validation cohorts. The presence/absence analyses assumed that sequencing depth was roughly uniform across donors, and that assumption may not be true. This cohort had only TCR beta chains sequenced, and the lack of alpha or paired-chain data limited which features could be detected. The only immune exposure information available for the cohort was CMV serostatus. In the study, 164 TCR beta chains were listed as associated with cytomegalovirus.

Of note for this clone: Which antigen it targets is not known. The sample holds no much larger clone one base away, and base qualities are not on file.

The receptor library was made with the immunoSEQ multiplex PCR assay. The multiplex PCR relied on a mix of 60 forward primers for TCR Vbeta segments and 13 reverse primers for TCR Jbeta segments. The CDR3 region of rearranged TCR beta genes was amplified from genomic DNA with a multiplex PCR assay. The amplified TCR beta libraries were sequenced on the Illumina HiSeq System as 87-base-pair reads. The original methods were these. In a later analysis, 70 million to 95 million unique TCR beta chains were counted across the roughly 610 repertoires, and about 9.9 million of these chains were shared by at least two donors. To remove PCR and sequencing errors, raw reads were error-corrected and collapsed into unique sequences using a nearest-neighbor algorithm that merged closely related sequences. To assign V, D and J gene segments, CDR3 sequences were aligned to IMGT reference sequences. For a sequence to be retained, a match of at least six nucleotides was required to both a V gene segment and a J gene segment. Rearrangements were classified as productive when the CDR3 lacked stop codons and remained in frame with V and J, and all other rearrangements were classified as non-productive. Following IMGT convention, CDR3 was defined as the stretch from the second conserved V-encoded cysteine to the conserved J-encoded phenylalanine. In an earlier analysis of roughly 580 of the donors, sequences lacking an unambiguous match to a single V gene segment were excluded. In an earlier analysis of roughly 500 of the donors, V segments were called functional above 56.7% productive rearrangements and were called segregating when the between-donor standard deviation exceeded 5%. A statistical classification framework was built to diagnose cytomegalovirus status from the catalog of TCR beta chain sequences. V and J gene assignment, in a later analysis, came from comparing TCR nucleotide sequences with IMGT/GENE-DB human TR gene sequences. The TCRdist pipeline was used in a later analysis to assign CDR3 sequences and most-parsimonious VDJ recombination scenarios. In a later analysis, each TCR beta chain was defined by its CDR3 amino acid sequence together with its V-gene family, and reads without a unique V-gene family were excluded. In a later analysis, fewer than 650 highly shared, low-generation-probability nucleotide sequences were removed to address suspected cross-contamination and a sequencing artifact. A later analysis calculated a clonal expansion index for each public chain from normalized within-repertoire ranks of inferred template counts. Generation probabilities in a later analysis came from a VDJ recombination model fitted to out-of-frame rearrangements, and those results were checked against IGoR. In a later analysis, TCR-TCR, TCR-HLA and TCR-CMV co-occurrence was scored with hypergeometric tests, and a repertoire-size bias correction was applied to TCR pairs. False discovery rates were estimated in a later analysis by permuting HLA or CMV assignments 20 times. In a later analysis, co-occurring TCRs were grouped with DBSCAN, and TCRdist sequence similarity was added when clustering was performed within HLA-allele-positive subsets. Co-occurrence clustering excluded repertoires with fewer than 30,000 or more than 120,000 public chains, plus five with anomalous nucleotide sharing. Drawn from immuneACCESS, this table holds only the in-frame rearrangements with V and J called that TCRdb kept. Clones are partly lost; checked studies trace under half to an unresolved V gene and leave the rest unexplained. Clone size and V and J calls were adopted from that table, with D and trimming inferred from the DNA. This sample lists under 150,000 clones; 75% to 90% were detected once. Under 6% of the sample goes to the ten largest clones.

This TCR derives from a woman in her forties in good health and CMV-seropositive. Here the chain combines TRBV6-5 and TRBJ2-1, with 8 bases in between that match TRBD2. Sequencing was performed on PBMCs. DNA sequence: TGTGCCAGATATAGCGGGATGGTTGAGAATGAGCAGTTCTTC. Translation gives CARYSGMVENEQFF.